This T cell receptor beta chain was sequenced for a study of beta chain features in type 1 diabetes. Broader study findings: VDJ junctions from type 1 diabetes patients carried fewer insertions and larger deletions. Although PCR might favor shorter templates, it would do so equally in patients and controls.

Comment on this clone: Its antigen is currently unknown.

Sorting of CD4+ naive, central memory, regulatory and stem cell-like memory cells was performed via CD45RO/CCR7/CD25/CD127/CD95/CD27. Trimming removed 0 bases at V and 7 bases at J, with 13 bases between. This CDR3 contains 14 residues. CDR1 and CDR2 (germline): SGHNT, YYREEE (reference sequence). Reverse transcribing all isolated RNA meant expressed TCRB transcripts were sequenced. This table comes from immunoSEQ multiplex PCR, and its TCRdb copy is limited to in-frame clones, with some not included. The sample has 900,000 or so clones; roughly 16% are singletons. The clonotype was recovered from a woman aged 18 to 35 in good health. What was sequenced was naive CD4+ T cells from blood. This sequence joins TRBV5-4 and TRBJ1-2; a weak D match, TRBD1 (6 bases). The CDR3 spells CASSLGTGTFGYTF. CDR3 in DNA: TGTGCCAGCAGCTTGGGAACAGGGACATTTGGCTACACCTTC.